Detailed here is one TCR beta chain. The data stem from a study of blood T cell repertoires in COVID-19. Study-level background: Samples of COVID-19 (acute and convalescent) were obtained from the United States, Italy and Spain.

V dropped 4 bases and J dropped 7 bases, with 7 bases sitting between them. In germline, CDR1 is MNHEY, CDR2 SMNVEV (reference sequence). CDR3 length: 11 residues. Only in-frame clones appear in the TCRdb table, and some are missing; sequencing was by immunoSEQ multiplex PCR. The table has roughly 180,000 clones, roughly 80% seen once. The chain uses TRBV27 and TRBJ1-1; D is possibly TRBD1 (5 bases). The sequence was collected from a woman younger than 45 with acute or convalescent COVID-19. Sequenced: peripheral blood. This chain's CDR3 is CASSSQVEAFF. The CDR3 DNA is TGTGCCAGCAGTTCACAGGTTGAAGCTTTCTTT.